This T cell receptor (beta chain) was recorded in a study of blood T cells in healthy people across ages. Looking at the study overall: About one barcoded beta molecule per two T cells came from capture by template switching.

The CDR3 runs to 14 residues. Between the trimmed V and J ends, which lost 7 bases and 4 bases, there was a span of 14 bases. Germline CDR1 SGHVT, CDR2 SQSDAQ. A J-beta primer mix and a sample-barcoded 5' primer were used in a second PCR of about 7 to 12 cycles. A template-switch adaptor that had 12 random nucleotides put a tag on each cDNA molecule. TCRdb processed the 5' RACE reads anew with MiXCR; each CDR3 protein has one entry. The profile shows about 570,000 distinct CDR3 sequences, 27% of them singletons. The clonotype originates from an older woman in good health. The gene calls are TRBV7-4 and TRBJ2-1; D not resolved. Source material: blood. The CDR3 bases are TGTGCCAGCACTCCTAAGAGAGGTTACAATGAGCAGTTCTTC. It is translated as CASTPKRGYNEQFF. The whole variable domain, filled in from reference TRBV7-4 and TRBJ2-1, reads GAGVSQSPRYKVAKRGRDVALRCDSISGHVTLYWYRQTLGQGSEVLTYSQSDAQRDKSGRPSGRFSAERPERSVSTLKIQRTEQGDSAVYLCASTPKRGYNEQFFGPGTRLTVL.